This is a list of T cell receptor beta chains from one sample in a study of cytomegalovirus exposure and HLA in healthy donors. Sequenced by immunoSEQ multiplex PCR; TCRdb stores in-frame clones only, minus some. The sample includes nearly 200,000 clones, roughly 84% of them seen just once. The sequencing sample was made of PBMCs. These receptor sequences come from a woman younger than 45 in good health and CMV-seropositive. The CDR3 runs from the conserved cysteine through the conserved F or W. D genes are given only for firm matches. Clone size is not always given. Where it is, it says once, few, many or a class for expanded clones.

j_call,d_call,clone_size,v_call,cdr3_nt,cdr3_aa
TRBJ2-7,TRBD2,-,TRBV2,TGTGCCAGCAGTCTAGGCGGGGGACTAGCCGGGAGCGAGCAGTACTTC,CASSLGGGLAGSEQYF
TRBJ2-5,TRBD2,-,TRBV15,TGTGCCACCAGCAGGGCGGGACTAGAAGAGACCCAGTACTTC,CATSRAGLEETQYF
TRBJ1-5,-,few,TRBV19,TGTGCCAGTAGTGGCGGGCGGGGACAGCCCCAGCATTTT,CASSGGRGQPQHF
TRBJ2-5,TRBD1,-,TRBV7-2,TGTGCCAGCAGCTCTCACCGGGACAGGGTTGAAGAGACCCAGTACTTC,CASSSHRDRVEETQYF
TRBJ1-5,-,-,TRBV4-2,TGTGCCAGCAGCCTTGACGGTGGGCATCAGCCCCAGCATTTT,CASSLDGGHQPQHF
TRBJ2-1,-,-,TRBV6-6,TGTGCCACCGAGAATAGCAGGGAGGTGAATGAGCAGTTCTTC,CATENSREVNEQFF
TRBJ1-5,-,-,TRBV6-6,TGTGCCAGCAGTTACTCCGGGGGAAATCAGCCCCAGCATTTT,CASSYSGGNQPQHF
TRBJ2-3,-,-,TRBV28,TGTGCCAGCCTTGCGGGTTCATCGTCGCAGTATTTT,CASLAGSSSQYF
TRBJ1-1,-,-,TRBV7-9,TGTGCCAGCAGCATTCTCAGGGAATTTCAAGTCGAAGCTTTCTTT,CASSILREFQVEAFF
TRBJ1-5,-,-,TRBV6-5,TGTGCCAGCAGTTACCGTCCCGGGAGCAATCAGCCCCAGCATTTT,CASSYRPGSNQPQHF
TRBJ2-3,-,-,TRBV6-5,TGTGCCAGCAGGAGAGGAGATACGCAGTATTTT,CASRRGDTQYF
TRBJ2-7,-,-,TRBV2,TGTGCCAGCACCTTGGAGGAGGAGTCCTACGAGCAGTACTTC,CASTLEEESYEQYF
TRBJ2-1,-,-,TRBV13,TGTGCCAGCAGCCGGGTGGGTGAGCAGTTCTTC,CASSRVGEQFF
TRBJ2-7,-,-,TRBV5-8,TGTGCCAGCAGCTTGGTCGACGAGCAGTACTTC,CASSLVDEQYF
TRBJ2-3,TRBD2,-,TRBV4-2,TGTGCCAGCAGCCGCCTCGGAAGGACTAGCGGAACCACAGATACGCAGTATTTT,CASSRLGRTSGTTDTQYF
TRBJ1-1,-,few,TRBV27,TGTGCCAGCAGAAAGGCGGGGCAGACTGAAGCTTTCTTT,CASRKAGQTEAFF
TRBJ2-1,-,-,TRBV11-3,TGTGCCAGCAGCTTAGATCTAACTAGCTCCTACAATGAGCAGTTCTTC,CASSLDLTSSYNEQFF
TRBJ2-5,TRBD1,few,TRBV29-1,TGCAGCGTGGGAAAGACAGGGGGCCGGGAGACCCAGTACTTC,CSVGKTGGRETQYF
TRBJ1-5,-,-,TRBV28,TGTGCCAGCAGTGGACAGACCTTTGGCAATCAGCCCCAGCATTTT,CASSGQTFGNQPQHF
TRBJ2-7,-,once,TRBV19,TGTGCCAGTAGTACAGGGTTCTCCTACGAGCAGTACTTC,CASSTGFSYEQYF
TRBJ2-3,TRBD1,-,TRBV30,TGTGCCTGGGACAGGGTTGGCACAGATACGCAGTATTTT,CAWDRVGTDTQYF
TRBJ1-1,TRBD1,-,TRBV18,TGTGCCAGCTCACGACAGGGAAGAATGGCTGAAGCTTTCTTT,CASSRQGRMAEAFF